This T cell receptor beta chain appears in the sequencing data of a study of human thymus T cells. Study-level points and caveats: Thymic repertoires of unrelated individuals were reported in related research to overlap highly.

This clone was seen a single time. What it binds is unknown. V lost 5 bases, J lost 2 bases, and 10 bases stayed unmatched. The length of the CDR3 is 17 residues. The germline CDR1 and CDR2 sequences are LNHDA and SQIVND (reference sequence). The repertoire was sequenced with immunoSEQ multiplex PCR; TCRdb's copy has only in-frame clones and lacks some. Altogether 120,000 or so clones are present, around 95% being singletons, with the ten largest covering more than 0.02%. Surgeons resected thymus tissue during corrective heart surgery. The chain is built from TRBV19 and TRBJ1-3; 9 positions match TRBD1. The receptor was isolated from a boy less than two years old with a congenital heart defect but otherwise immunologically healthy. Sequenced: thymus tissue. The CDR3 bases are TGTGCCAGTAGTTCTCTGGGACAGGGAAATACTGGAAACACCATATATTTT. Protein: CASSSLGQGNTGNTIYF.